This TCR beta chain is from a study of cytomegalovirus exposure and HLA in healthy donors. Germline loops: CDR1 LGHNA, CDR2 YNFKEQ. V was pared by 2 bases and J by 8 bases, with 10 bases between. This CDR3 is 13 amino acids long. Vbeta (60) and Jbeta (13) primers were used in the PCR. The data were produced by immunoSEQ multiplex PCR, yet TCRdb's version contains in-frame clones alone and is incomplete. The repertoire holds approximately 300,000 clones, with almost 85% as singletons. This sequence was found in a woman between 40 and 50 years old in good health and CMV-seropositive. The gene calls are TRBV4-2 and TRBJ1-3; the D is unclear. The sample taken for sequencing was PBMCs. The CDR3 reads CASSQKLVDTIYF. CDR3 nucleotide sequence: TGTGCCAGCAGCCAAAAGCTTGTGGACACCATATATTTT.